The 30 T cell receptor beta chains below come from one sample, sequenced in a study of PD-L1 blockade in urothelial cancer. Noted time point: pretreatment peripheral blood. TCRdb's table, derived via immunoSEQ multiplex PCR, lists solely in-frame clones and lacks some. The sample yields around 79,000 clones, over 80% seen once. The sample was PBMCs, taken around atezolizumab (anti-PD-L1) treatment. The receptors originated from a man in his forties or fifties with urothelial cancer.

The chain joins TRBV7-6 to TRBJ2-5; 11 bases map to TRBD2. V trimming: 1 base; J trimming: 5 bases; junction bases outside the gene matches: 9. The CDR3 spans 17 residues. Per germline, CDR1 SGHVS and CDR2 FNYEAQ. The CDR3 loop reads CASSLGSGRAVTETQYF. The CDR3 DNA follows: TGTGCCAGCAGCTTAGGTAGCGGGAGGGCCGTGACGGAGACCCAGTACTTC.

Remarks on this clone: The germline gene is not matched at one end of the junction; a read error may be the cause. This rearrangement joins TRBV4-1 to TRBJ2-7; 10 positions agree with TRBD2. This CDR3 region has 16 residues. Germline lookup yields CDR1 MGHRA and CDR2 YSYEKL. This CDR3 is CASRQGLAETSYEQYF. CDR3 bases: TGCGCCAGCAGGCAAGGACTAGCGGAGACCTCCTACGAGCAGTACTTC.

This clone came up many times. The chain links TRBV30 to TRBJ2-7, with TRBD2 identical over 9 bases. J was trimmed by 6 bases and V by 4 bases; bases with no gene match: 10. Germline CDR1 and CDR2: GTSNPN and SVGIG (reference sequence). This CDR3 is built from 14 residues. The CDR3 here is CAWTKGLAGLEQYF. The CDR3 coding sequence is TGTGCCTGGACCAAGGGCCTAGCGGGACTCGAGCAGTACTTC.

This chain uses TRBV5-1 with TRBJ2-3, with 10 nucleotides matching TRBD2. The CDR3 spans 17 residues. V shed 1 base, J shed 1 base, and the junction held 6 bases outside the gene matches. Germline values: CDR1 SGHRS, CDR2 YFSETQ. For the CDR3, the DNA is TGCGCCAGCAGCTTGAAGGTAGCGGGAGGCGGCACAGATACGCAGTATTTT. This translates into CASSLKVAGGGTDTQYF.

This clone occurred once. The rearrangement uses TRBV5-4 and TRBJ2-3, with 14 bases matching TRBD2. From germline, CDR1 is SGHNT and CDR2 YYREEE (reference sequence). J gave up 6 bases and V 5 bases, and 5 bases lay outside the gene matches. The CDR3 extends over 15 amino acids. The CDR3 coding sequence is TGTGCCAGCAGACGGGGACTAGCGGGAGAGGATACGCAGTATTTT. Translated: CASRRGLAGEDTQYF. The full variable domain, its missing parts supplied by reference TRBV5-4 and TRBJ2-3, is ETGVTQSPTHLIKTRGQQVTLRCSSQSGHNTVSWYQQALGQGPQFIFQYYREEENGRGNFPPRFSGLQFPNYSSELNVNALELDDSALYLCASRRGLAGEDTQYFGPGTRLTVL.

The V and J genes are TRBV9 and TRBJ1-1; TRBD1 is a possible D gene (5 bases). V was clipped by 6 bases and J by 4 bases, with 13 bases between them. Germline V CDR1 and CDR2: SGDLS, YYNGEE. The CDR3 is made up of 13 amino acids. CDR3 DNA: TGTGCCAGCACTCCCCAGGGAGGCACTGAAGCTTTCTTT. It yields the protein CASTPQGGTEAFF.

This chain joins TRBV11-2 and TRBJ2-2; perhaps TRBD2 as D (6 bases). Germline CDR1 and CDR2: SGHAT and FQNNGV. This CDR3 region has 15 residues. Trimming removed 5 bases at V and 2 bases at J, with 12 bases between. The CDR3: CASSPKGGNTGELFF. The CDR3 DNA reads as TGTGCCAGCAGCCCGAAGGGAGGAAACACCGGGGAGCTGTTTTTT.

The chain recombines TRBV9 with TRBJ2-7; tentatively, D is TRBD2 (5 bases). Germline loops: CDR1 SGDLS, CDR2 YYNGEE. The CDR3 runs to 13 residues. V lost 0 bases, J lost 6 bases, and 10 bases lay in between. The CDR3 sequence is CASSVGTPGEQYF. DNA for the CDR3: TGTGCCAGCAGCGTAGGGACTCCTGGCGAGCAGTACTTC.

This clone was found a few times. The chain recombines TRBV6-1 with TRBJ2-1; 7 nucleotides line up with TRBD1. The CDR3 extends over 13 amino acids. The V gene's germline CDR1 is MNHNS and CDR2 SASEGT. The J segment lost 8 bases and the V segment lost 4 bases, leaving 5 bases of the junction unmatched. In DNA form, the CDR3 reads TGTGCCAGCAGTGCGACAGGGACCCATGAGCAGTTCTTC. The encoded protein is CASSATGTHEQFF.

This rearrangement joins TRBV7-2 to TRBJ2-3, with 13 bases identical to TRBD2. Germline V gene sequence: CDR1 SGHTA, CDR2 FQGNSA. The V and J ends lost 5 bases and 2 bases, in that order; junction bases with no gene match: 10. This CDR3 spans 18 amino acids. The CDR3 nucleotides read TGTGCCAGCAGCCTTCTGACCGGGACTAGCGGGGTCACAGATACGCAGTATTTT. Its translation: CASSLLTGTSGVTDTQYF.

The chain combines TRBV5-1 with TRBJ1-4; D call uncertain. The germline gives CDR1 SGHRS, CDR2 YFSETQ. The CDR3 has 14 amino acids. V was pared by 7 bases and J by 4 bases, with 14 bases between. CDR3 residues: CASAWTELNEKLFF. In DNA form, the CDR3 reads TGCGCCAGCGCCTGGACTGAACTTAATGAAAAACTGTTTTTT.

This clone was detected a few times. V usage is TRBV6-1 and J usage is TRBJ1-2; tentatively, D is TRBD1 (5 bases). Germline CDR1 reads MNHNS; CDR2 reads SASEGT. Trimming stripped 6 bases from V and 8 bases from J, with 13 bases between. The CDR3 is 12 amino acids. CDR3 residues: CASRGDGGGYTF. The CDR3 nucleotides are TGTGCCAGCAGGGGCGACGGGGGGGGCTACACCTTC.

The J gene is TRBJ2-2, the V gene TRBV5-6; the D gene is possibly TRBD2 (5 bases). V was clipped by 5 bases and J by 7 bases, with 12 bases between them. In germline, CDR1 is SGHDT, CDR2 YYEEEE. The CDR3 totals 13 residues. The DNA of the CDR3 is TGTGCCAGCAGAAATCGGGGTGGCGGGGAGCTGTTTTTT. Translation: CASRNRGGGELFF.

This clone appeared once. The chain recombines TRBV18 with TRBJ2-7; a weak D match, TRBD2 (5 bases). The CDR3 sequence is 14 residues long. Germline loops: CDR1 KGHSH, CDR2 LQKENI. With 5 bases removed from V and 5 bases from J, the gap between germline ends came to 16 bases. The CDR3 region has the DNA TGTGCCAGCTCATCCGGACTTAGGACCCACGAGCAGTACTTC. Residues: CASSSGLRTHEQYF.

J is TRBJ2-5 and V is TRBV6-5; D not certain. The CDR3 is 14 residues long. Deletions cut 6 bases from V and 2 bases from J, with 13 bases between. Germline V gene data show CDR1 as MNHEY and CDR2 as SVGAGI. The CDR3 DNA sequence: TGTGCCAGCAGCCCGGGTCCCGTACAAGAGACCCAGTACTTC. Its protein is CASSPGPVQETQYF.

The genes are TRBV7-2 and TRBJ2-5, with TRBD2 identical over 16 bases. The V gene's germline CDR1 is SGHTA and CDR2 FQGNSA. The CDR3 has 16 amino acids. Unmatched junction bases numbered 2, after V lost 5 bases and J lost 2 bases. The DNA for the CDR3 is TGTGCCAGCAGCCTGGGACTAGCGGGAGGGCAAGAGACCCAGTACTTC. Its protein product is CASSLGLAGGQETQYF.

The rearrangement uses TRBV29-1 and TRBJ2-3, with 10 bases lining up with TRBD2. J was trimmed by 6 bases and V by 4 bases; bases with no gene match: 16. The CDR3 is 17 residues long. In germline, CDR1 is SQVTM, CDR2 ANQGSEA. The CDR3 nucleotides read TGCAGCGTTGCAAAAATTGGGGCTAGCGGGAGTAGTGATACGCAGTATTTT. It translates to CSVAKIGASGSSDTQYF.

Remarks on this clone: Compared with germline, one end of the junction differs, possibly owing to a read error. This sequence joins TRBV5-8 and TRBJ1-5, with D possibly matching TRBD1 (6 bases). Germline CDR1 SGHTS, CDR2 YDEGEE. CDR3 length: 18 amino acids. CDR3 amino acids: CASTLSRLTAGGNQPQHF. DNA of the CDR3: TGTGCCAGCACCTTGAGCCGCCTCACTGCAGGGGGCAATCAGCCCCAGCATTTT.

J is TRBJ1-1 and V is TRBV5-1, with 10 bases matching TRBD1. The CDR3 is 15 amino acids. Germline V CDR1 and CDR2: SGHRS, YFSETQ. J gave up 5 bases and V 3 bases, and 7 bases lay outside the gene matches. Here the CDR3 reads CASSSRDRGRTEAFF. CDR3 nucleotides: TGCGCCAGCAGCTCCCGGGACAGGGGTCGGACTGAAGCTTTCTTT.

The J gene is TRBJ2-5, the V gene TRBV5-4; 11 bases match TRBD1. Per the germline V gene, CDR1 is SGHNT and CDR2 is YYREEE (reference sequence). After removal of 4 bases from V and 4 bases from J, the junction contained 9 bases not matched to a gene. This CDR3 has 16 amino acids. CDR3 sequence: CASSDRDRGDGETQYF. CDR3 nucleotide sequence: TGTGCCAGCAGCGACCGGGACAGGGGGGATGGAGAGACCCAGTACTTC.

This clone occurred once. The rearrangement links TRBV11-3 to TRBJ2-1; 13 bases are shared with TRBD2. Trimming cost V 5 bases and J 8 bases; bases outside gene matches: 3. The CDR3 sequence is 14 residues long. The germline gives CDR1 SGHNT, CDR2 YENEEA. The CDR3 DNA is TGTGCCAGCAGCGTCGGACTAGCGGGAGATGAGCAGTTCTTC. Its protein is CASSVGLAGDEQFF. Variable domain in full (rest from reference TRBV11-3 and TRBJ2-1): EAGVVQSPRYKIIEKKQPVAFWCNPISGHNTLYWYLQNLGQGPELLIRYENEEAVDDSQLPKDRFSAERLKGVDSTLKIQPAELGDSAVYLCASSVGLAGDEQFFGPGTRLTVL.

This clone has only a few counts. The CDR3 coding sequence is TGCGCCAGCAGCCAAGATCGGGCTAGCGGGAGGGCCTCTGGGGCCAACGTCCTGACTTTC. Amino acid sequence: CASSQDRASGRASGANVLTF. The rearrangement links TRBV4-3 to TRBJ2-6; TRBD2 matches 12 bases. The ends lost 0 bases at V and 0 bases at J; junction bases unmatched: 6. The CDR3 consists of 20 residues. CDR1 LGHNA and CDR2 YSLEER come from the germline V gene.

The chain uses TRBV4-3 and TRBJ2-3; 8 nucleotides agree with TRBD2. V shed 0 bases, J shed 6 bases, and the junction held 8 bases outside the gene matches. The CDR3 spans 16 residues. Germline V CDR1 and CDR2: LGHNA, YSLEER. The CDR3 DNA is TGCGCCAGCAGCCAAGATGGTCGGGAGGGCCGGGATACGCAGTATTTT. Translating it yields CASSQDGREGRDTQYF.

CDR3 sequence reads: CASSFRTSGPTGELFF. The CDR3 region has the DNA TGTGCCAGCAGTTTCCGGACTAGCGGCCCCACCGGGGAGCTGTTTTTT. The chain uses TRBV27 and TRBJ2-2, with 10 bases matching TRBD2. Germline V gives CDR1 MNHEY, CDR2 SMNVEV (reference sequence). The CDR3 is 16 amino acids. The V gene end was trimmed by 3 bases and the J gene end by 4 bases; junction bases not matched to a gene: 5.

The chain couples TRBV27 to TRBJ1-5; D is perhaps TRBD1 (6 bases). V gave up 3 bases and J gave up 5 bases, with 17 bases separating them. This CDR3 region has 16 residues. CDR1 is MNHEY and CDR2 is SMNVEV in the germline V gene (reference sequence). CDR3 amino acids: CASSFISRGAHQPQHF. The CDR3 DNA is TGTGCCAGCAGTTTTATCAGTCGGGGGGCTCATCAGCCCCAGCATTTT.

The sample holds a few counts of this clone. The chain couples TRBV5-1 to TRBJ1-2; TRBD1 is a possible D gene (6 bases). Trimming cost V 0 bases and J 7 bases, with 13 bases left between them. Germline CDR1 is SGHRS and CDR2 is YFSETQ. The CDR3 contains 14 residues. As DNA, the CDR3 is TGCGCCAGCAGCTTGGAAGGGACAACAAGTGGCTACACCTTC. This sequence encodes CASSLEGTTSGYTF.

This clone was detected once. The chain joins TRBV11-3 to TRBJ2-1; TRBD2 matches at 11 bases. This CDR3 is 15 amino acids long. Germline CDR1 SGHNT, CDR2 YENEEA. V trimming: 2 bases; J trimming: 9 bases; junction bases outside the gene matches: 6. The CDR3 sequence: CASSLSGTSGTEQFF. The CDR3 nucleotides are TGTGCCAGCAGCTTATCAGGGACTAGCGGAACTGAGCAGTTCTTC.

The V call is TRBV29-1, the J call TRBJ1-2; no clear D. The CDR3 totals 11 residues. Germline assignment: CDR1 SQVTM and CDR2 ANQGSEA. The V and J ends lost 6 bases and 6 bases respectively, with 11 bases between them. This CDR3 reads CSVEMLNGYTF. DNA for the CDR3: TGCAGCGTCGAAATGCTAAATGGCTACACCTTC.

The chain is built from TRBV29-1 and TRBJ1-1; D call uncertain. Germline CDR1 reads SQVTM; CDR2 reads ANQGSEA. The CDR3 is 13 residues long. Deletions cut 8 bases from V and 3 bases from J, with 16 bases between. The CDR3 region has the DNA TGCAGCTCACTAGGGCAGATGGACACTGAAGCTTTCTTT. Translating gives CSSLGQMDTEAFF.

The chain is built from TRBV19 and TRBJ2-6; no reliable D call. The CDR3 consists of 15 residues. The germline V and J ends were trimmed by 2 bases and 4 bases, with 9 bases remaining between them. Germline V gene lookup returns CDR1 LNHDA and CDR2 SQIVND (reference sequence). CDR3 bases: TGTGCCAGTAGTATAAAGACATCGGGGGCCAACGTCCTGACTTTC. Encoded protein: CASSIKTSGANVLTF.